These 12 T cell receptor beta chains were all obtained from the same sample, sequenced in a study of post-analysis software for immune sequencing data. Study findings and constraints: Included in a set of five TRBV segments more frequent in patients than controls were TRBV5-6, TRBV5-1 and TRBV20-1.

TCR beta libraries were prepared from cDNA with unique molecular identifiers. A single record per CDR3 protein comes from TCRdb applying MiXCR to the PCR reads. Among roughly 600,000 distinct CDR3 sequences listed, roughly 45% were seen once. For these TCRs, the target antigens are not known. The sample was blood. The receptors derive from a girl between 5 and 17 years old with multiple sclerosis.

The sample holds a few counts of this clonotype. V usage is TRBV5-1 and J usage is TRBJ2-1; 11 bases are a match to TRBD2. Per germline, CDR1 SGHRS and CDR2 YFSETQ. Trimming removed 3 bases from V and 8 bases from J; junction bases left unmatched: 4. This CDR3 has 14 residues. CDR3 loop: CASSSSGGLDEQFF. CDR3 nucleotide sequence: TGCGCCAGCAGCTCTAGCGGGGGGTTGGATGAGCAGTTCTTC.

This clonotype was counted between two and nine times. V usage is TRBV5-1 and J usage is TRBJ2-4; D is possibly TRBD1 or TRBD2 (5 bases each). The V gene lost 4 bases and the J gene lost 13 bases, with 18 bases spanning the gap. Germline CDR1 and CDR2: SGHRS and YFSETQ. CDR3 length equals 13 residues. For the CDR3, the DNA is TGCGCCAGCAGCCAGTTGGTCGGCAGGGACCAGTACTTC. Its protein is CASSQLVGRDQYF.

This clonotype was seen a few times. V gene TRBV4-1 combines with J gene TRBJ2-5; D assignment may be TRBD1 or TRBD2 (6 bases each). Germline loops: CDR1 MGHRA, CDR2 YSYEKL. Trimming removed 4 bases from V and 11 bases from J, with 23 bases in between. This CDR3 is built from 15 residues. The DNA of the CDR3 is TGCGCCAGCAGCCTATCAAAGGGGGGCGAGGATCGGCAGTACTTC. Translation gives CASSLSKGGEDRQYF.

V gene TRBV20-1 combines with J gene TRBJ2-7; D unclear. Looked up from germline, CDR1 is DFQATT and CDR2 is SNEGSKA (reference sequence). This CDR3 is 16 amino acids long. Trimming shortened V by 0 bases and J by 0 bases, and 15 bases separated the two germline ends. The DNA of the CDR3 is TGCAGTGCTAGAGATGGGCCCAGGTCCGGCTCCTACGAGCAGTACTTC. This codes for CSARDGPRSGSYEQYF.

The chain combines TRBV28 with TRBJ2-4; 7 nucleotides match TRBD1. Germline CDR1 is MDHEN and CDR2 is SYDVKM. CDR3 length equals 14 residues. V dropped 5 bases and J dropped 15; count of bases not matched to a gene: 16. This CDR3 reads CASSDRAEGFERYF. Here the CDR3 DNA reads TGTGCCAGCAGTGACAGGGCCGAGGGCTTCGAGCGGTACTTC.

The count of this clonotype is one. The rearrangement joins TRBV12-3 or TRBV12-4 to TRBJ2-5, with D possibly matching TRBD2 (5 bases). The CDR3 totals 14 residues. The V end lost 3 bases, the J end lost 2 bases, and 10 bases lay between the germline ends. The CDR3 bases are TGTGCCAGCAGTTTCTACCGGGATCAAGAGACCCAGTACTTC. Amino acid sequence: CASSFYRDQETQYF.

This sequence joins TRBV5-1 and TRBJ2-7; TRBD2 matches at 7 bases. The germline CDR1 and CDR2 sequences are SGHRS and YFSETQ. The CDR3 consists of 14 residues. Losses at the gene ends were 3 bases for V and 3 bases for J; bases not matched to a gene: 6. CDR3: CASSYGLEGYEQYF. The CDR3 nucleotides read TGCGCCAGCAGCTACGGACTAGAGGGCTACGAGCAGTACTTC.

This clonotype was seen a handful of times. This chain uses TRBV10-1 with TRBJ2-7; no definite D call. This CDR3 has 12 amino acids. The V gene lost 3 bases and the J gene lost 3 bases, with 6 bases spanning the gap. Looked up from germline, CDR1 is WNHNN and CDR2 is SYGVQD (reference sequence). The CDR3 spells CASSDASYEQYF. DNA for the CDR3: TGCGCCAGCAGTGATGCCAGCTACGAGCAGTACTTC.

This sequence joins TRBV7-9 and TRBJ2-3, with a possible D match to TRBD2 (6 bases). CDR1 is SEHNR and CDR2 is FQNEAQ in the germline V gene (reference sequence). V was clipped by 5 bases and J by 1 base, with 10 bases between them. The CDR3 is made up of 14 amino acids. The CDR3 sequence is CASSPREGTDTQYF. The DNA of the CDR3 is TGTGCCAGCAGCCCTAGGGAGGGCACAGATACGCAGTATTTT.

This clonotype has only a few counts. The chain combines TRBV10-3 with TRBJ2-3, with D unresolved. Trimming removed 10 bases from V and 5 bases from J, with 10 bases in between. CDR1 ENHRY and CDR2 SYGVKD come from the germline V gene. The CDR3 contains 11 residues. The CDR3 nucleotides are TGTGCCAGCGGATGGGGAGATACGCAGTATTTT. Translation: CASGWGDTQYF.

Many counts were recorded for this clonotype. The genes are TRBV20-1 and TRBJ2-5; D not resolved. Trimming removed 0 bases at V and 0 bases at J, with 14 bases between. CDR3 length: 16 amino acids. Germline CDR1 and CDR2: DFQATT and SNEGSKA (reference sequence). CDR3: CSARDVWASDQETQYF. Written as DNA, the CDR3 is TGCAGTGCTAGAGATGTCTGGGCTTCCGACCAAGAGACCCAGTACTTC.

This clonotype was seen a few times. The V gene is TRBV27, the J gene TRBJ1-2; the match to TRBD1 covers 7 bases. The CDR3 contains 15 residues. Germline V lookup: CDR1 MNHEY, CDR2 SMNVEV (reference sequence). With 4 bases clipped from V and 4 bases from J, the junction kept 9 bases outside the gene matches. As DNA, the CDR3 is TGTGCCAGCAGTTCACAGGGGTCTGCCCGCTATGGCTACACCTTC. It codes for CASSSQGSARYGYTF.